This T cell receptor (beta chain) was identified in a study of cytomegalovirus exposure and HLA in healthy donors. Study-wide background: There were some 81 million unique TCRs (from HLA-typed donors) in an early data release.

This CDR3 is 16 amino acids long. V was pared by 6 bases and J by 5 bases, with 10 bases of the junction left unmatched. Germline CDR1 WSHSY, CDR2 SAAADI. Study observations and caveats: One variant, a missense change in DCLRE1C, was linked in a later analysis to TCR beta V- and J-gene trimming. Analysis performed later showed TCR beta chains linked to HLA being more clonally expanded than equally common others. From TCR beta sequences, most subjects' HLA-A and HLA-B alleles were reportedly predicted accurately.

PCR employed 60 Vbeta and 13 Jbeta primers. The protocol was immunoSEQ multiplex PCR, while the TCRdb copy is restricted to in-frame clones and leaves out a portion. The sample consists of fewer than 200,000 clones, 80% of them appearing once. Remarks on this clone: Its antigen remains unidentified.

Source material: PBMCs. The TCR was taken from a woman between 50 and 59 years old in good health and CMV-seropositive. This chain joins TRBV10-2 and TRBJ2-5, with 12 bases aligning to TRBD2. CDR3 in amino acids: CASSLNLAGGPETQYF. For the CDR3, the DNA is TGCGCCAGCAGCCTAAATCTAGCGGGGGGGCCGGAGACCCAGTACTTC.